A selection of T cell receptor beta chains follows, all from one sample in a study of blood T cell repertoires in COVID-19. Clones were sequenced by immunoSEQ multiplex PCR, and TCRdb holds only the in-frame ones, with some missing. The table lists about 130,000 clones, around 76% of them singletons. Sequencing used peripheral blood. The receptors come from a human donor in a cohort sampled during active COVID-19. Each CDR3 is given with its conserved first and last residue. The D gene is left open where the match is weak. The size of a clone is reported for some rows only, either as once, few or many, or as a class for expanded clones.

>TRBJ2-7|13|TRBV27|TRBD1|few
TGTGCCAGCAGTAACAGGGGTTTTGACGAGCAGTACTTC
CASSNRGFDEQYF
>TRBJ1-4|13|TRBV5-1|NA|NA
TGCGCCAGCAAAACAGTAACTAATGAAAAACTGTTTTTT
CASKTVTNEKLFF
>TRBJ2-7|13|TRBV6-5|NA|once
TGTGCCAGCAAACGGGGACAATCCTACGAGCAGTACTTC
CASKRGQSYEQYF
>TRBJ2-7|13|TRBV30|TRBD1|NA
TGTGCCTGGACCCGGACAGGGGGATACGAGCAGTACTTC
CAWTRTGGYEQYF
>TRBJ2-2|14|TRBV5-1|TRBD1|NA
TGCGCCAGCAGCTGGACAGGGGCCACCGGGGAGCTGTTTTTT
CASSWTGATGELFF
>TRBJ2-7|16|TRBV10-3|NA|NA
TGTGCCATCAGTGACCGATCAGGGAATGGGGCCTACGAGCAGTACTTC
CAISDRSGNGAYEQYF
>TRBJ2-1|16|TRBV7-6|NA|NA
TGTGCCAGCAGCTTACAGTCATATGTATCCTACAATGAGCAGTTCTTC
CASSLQSYVSYNEQFF
>TRBJ2-5|17|TRBV9|TRBD2|NA
TGTGCCAGCAGCCTAACTACTAGCGGGGGGGCTCGGGAGACCCAGTACTTC
CASSLTTSGGARETQYF
>TRBJ2-7|13|TRBV3-1/TRBV3-2|TRBD2|NA
TGTGCCAGCAGTCGAGCGGGGGGAGGGGAGCAGTACTTC
CASSRAGGGEQYF
>TRBJ2-7|16|TRBV4-1|TRBD1|NA
TGCGCCAGCAGCCGATCCGGGACAGGGGATACCTACGAGCAGTACTTC
CASSRSGTGDTYEQYF
>TRBJ1-4|15|TRBV2|TRBD1|NA
TGTGCCAGCAGTGTTTACGGACAGGCGGACGAAAAACTGTTTTTT
CASSVYGQADEKLFF
>TRBJ1-3|12|TRBV7-2|NA|NA
TGTGCCAGCAGCCCTCAGGGAAACACCATATATTTT
CASSPQGNTIYF
>TRBJ2-5|15|TRBV19|TRBD2|NA
TGTGCCAGTAGTAGGACTAGCGGGGTCCAAGAGACCCAGTACTTC
CASSRTSGVQETQYF
>TRBJ1-5|13|TRBV5-8|NA|NA
TGTGCCAGCATGCGGCGGAACAATCAGCCCCAGCATTTT
CASMRRNNQPQHF
>TRBJ2-4|16|TRBV11-2|NA|few
TGTGCCAGCAGCTCCGATAGCGCCCAAGCCAAAAACATTCAGTACTTC
CASSSDSAQAKNIQYF
>TRBJ2-3|15|TRBV5-5|NA|NA
TGTGCCAGCAGCTTCCCGGCTAGCGACACAGATACGCAGTATTTT
CASSFPASDTDTQYF
>TRBJ2-2|15|TRBV19|TRBD1|NA
TGTGCCTCCAGGGCGGGGACAGGGAACACCGGGGAGCTGTTTTTT
CASRAGTGNTGELFF
>TRBJ1-1|14|TRBV29-1|NA|once
TGCAGCGTTGAGGGGGGTAGGGGATCGGCTGAAGCTTTCTTT
CSVEGGRGSAEAFF
>TRBJ1-1|16|TRBV11-2|NA|NA
TGTGCCAGCAGCTCGGATCTGAGTGTGGGGGGGACTGAAGCTTTCTTT
CASSSDLSVGGTEAFF
>TRBJ1-5|15|TRBV6-5|TRBD1|once
TGTGCCAGCAGTACGGACAGGGGCGGAAATCAGCCCCAGCATTTT
CASSTDRGGNQPQHF